This TCR beta chain was profiled in a study of blood T cell repertoires in COVID-19. Study summary: Acute and convalescent COVID-19 specimens originated in the United States, Italy and Spain. The cDNA or gDNA used as material had been derived from T cells, B-cell-depleted T cells, or PBMCs.

Germline V gene sequence: CDR1 SNHLY, CDR2 FYNNEI. The V and J ends lost 4 bases and 0 bases respectively, with 6 bases between them. The CDR3 length is 13 residues. Authors' analysis steps: By means of reference gene primer amplification, nucleated cell counts were estimated. Only in-frame clones appear in the TCRdb table, and some are missing; sequencing was by immunoSEQ multiplex PCR. V and J calls and clone size are given by that table; D and trimming were obtained from the DNA. The sample lists 270,000 or so clones, 85% to 90% seen once, with 10% to 15% in the top ten. Material for sequencing was peripheral blood. This sequence originates from a human donor in a cohort sampled during active COVID-19. The rearrangement links TRBV2 to TRBJ1-1, with D unresolved. The CDR3, as DNA: TGTGCCAGCAGTGTAAACATGAACACTGAAGCTTTCTTT. Translated, it gives CASSVNMNTEAFF.